The TCR beta chain under discussion was sequenced for a study of blood T cell repertoires in COVID-19. As for the study in general: COVID-19 samples, acute and convalescent, were from the United States, Italy and Spain.

Germline CDR1 SGHRS, CDR2 YFSETQ. The V and J ends lost 4 bases and 5 bases, in that order; junction bases with no gene match: 4. The CDR3 runs to 14 residues. Authors' data handling: Researchers report that nucleated cell counts were estimated from reference gene primer amplification. TCRdb's copy holds only in-frame clones and misses some; the assay was immunoSEQ multiplex PCR. V, J and clone size are those of that table, while D and trimming were read from the DNA. The sample yields some 450,000 clones, roughly 89% seen once. Specimen: peripheral blood. This sequence was found in a man younger than 35 with COVID-19, enrolled during active disease. V and J are TRBV5-1 and TRBJ2-5; 11 bases fit TRBD2. Written as DNA, the CDR3 is TGCGCCAGCAGCCCGGGACTAGCGGTGGAGACCCAGTACTTC. Its protein is CASSPGLAVETQYF.